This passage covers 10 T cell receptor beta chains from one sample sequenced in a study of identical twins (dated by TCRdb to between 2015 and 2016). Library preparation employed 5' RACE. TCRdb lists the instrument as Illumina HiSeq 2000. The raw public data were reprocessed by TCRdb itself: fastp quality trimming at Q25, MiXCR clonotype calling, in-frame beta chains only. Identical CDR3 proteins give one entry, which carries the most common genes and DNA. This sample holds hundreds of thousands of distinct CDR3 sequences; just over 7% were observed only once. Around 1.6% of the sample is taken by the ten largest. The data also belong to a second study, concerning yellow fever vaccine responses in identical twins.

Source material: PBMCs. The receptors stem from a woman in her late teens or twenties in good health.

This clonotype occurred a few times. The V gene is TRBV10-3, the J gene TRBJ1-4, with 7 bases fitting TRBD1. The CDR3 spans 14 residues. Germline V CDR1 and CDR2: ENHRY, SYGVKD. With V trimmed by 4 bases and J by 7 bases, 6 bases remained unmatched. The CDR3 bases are TGTGCCATCAGTGGCGAGGGGGCGGGTGAAAAACTGTTTTTT. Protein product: CAISGEGAGEKLFF.

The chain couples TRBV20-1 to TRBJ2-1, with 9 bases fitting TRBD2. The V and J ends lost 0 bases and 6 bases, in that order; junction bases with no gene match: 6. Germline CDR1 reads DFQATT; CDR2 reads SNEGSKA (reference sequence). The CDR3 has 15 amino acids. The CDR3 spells CSARDRLAGLNEQFF. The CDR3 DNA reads TGCAGTGCTAGAGATAGGCTAGCGGGGCTCAATGAGCAGTTCTTC.

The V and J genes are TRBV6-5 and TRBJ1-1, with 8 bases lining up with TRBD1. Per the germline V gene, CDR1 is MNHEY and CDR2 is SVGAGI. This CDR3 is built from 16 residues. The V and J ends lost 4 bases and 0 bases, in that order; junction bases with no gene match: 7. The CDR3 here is CASSSLGQGLNTEAFF. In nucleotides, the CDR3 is TGTGCCAGCAGTTCGCTCGGACAGGGTCTGAACACTGAAGCTTTCTTT.

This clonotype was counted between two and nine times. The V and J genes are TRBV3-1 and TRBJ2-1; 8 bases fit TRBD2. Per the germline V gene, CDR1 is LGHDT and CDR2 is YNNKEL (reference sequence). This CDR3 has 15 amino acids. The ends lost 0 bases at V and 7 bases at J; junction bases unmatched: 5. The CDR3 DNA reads TGTGCCAGCAGCCAAGAAGGGACTAGATGGAATGAGCAGTTCTTC. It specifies CASSQEGTRWNEQFF.

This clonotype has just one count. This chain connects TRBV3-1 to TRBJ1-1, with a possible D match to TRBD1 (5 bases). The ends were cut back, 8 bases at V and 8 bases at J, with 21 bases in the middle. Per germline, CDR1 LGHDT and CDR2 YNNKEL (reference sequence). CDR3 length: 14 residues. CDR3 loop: CASSQSTGRGEAFF. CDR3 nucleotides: TGTGCCAGCTCCCAATCTACGGGGCGAGGGGAAGCTTTCTTT.

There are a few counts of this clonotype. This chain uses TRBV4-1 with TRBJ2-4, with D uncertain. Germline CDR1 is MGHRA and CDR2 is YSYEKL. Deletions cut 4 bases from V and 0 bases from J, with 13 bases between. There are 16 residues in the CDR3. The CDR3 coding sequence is TGCGCCAGCAGCCCCACAGCAGTTTTAGCCAAAAACATTCAGTACTTC. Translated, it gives CASSPTAVLAKNIQYF.

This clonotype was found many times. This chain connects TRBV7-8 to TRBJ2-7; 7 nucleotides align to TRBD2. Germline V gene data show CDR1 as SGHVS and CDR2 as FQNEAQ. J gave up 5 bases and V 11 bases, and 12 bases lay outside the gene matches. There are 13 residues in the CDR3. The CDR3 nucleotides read TGTGCCGGACGGACTAGAGAATCTAACGAGCAGTACTTC. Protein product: CAGRTRESNEQYF.

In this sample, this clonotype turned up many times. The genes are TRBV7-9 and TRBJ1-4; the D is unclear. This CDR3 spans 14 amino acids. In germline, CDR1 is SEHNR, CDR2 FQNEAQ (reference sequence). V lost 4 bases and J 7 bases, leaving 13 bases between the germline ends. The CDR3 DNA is TGTGCCAGCAGCTCGCACTATGATGGTGAAAAACTGTTTTTT. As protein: CASSSHYDGEKLFF.

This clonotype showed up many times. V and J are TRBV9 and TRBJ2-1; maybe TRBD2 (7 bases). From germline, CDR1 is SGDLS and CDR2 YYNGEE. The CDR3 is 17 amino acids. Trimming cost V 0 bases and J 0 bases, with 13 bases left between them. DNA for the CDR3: TGTGCCAGCAGCGTAGAGGGAGGGGGTAGCTCCTACAATGAGCAGTTCTTC. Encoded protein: CASSVEGGGSSYNEQFF.

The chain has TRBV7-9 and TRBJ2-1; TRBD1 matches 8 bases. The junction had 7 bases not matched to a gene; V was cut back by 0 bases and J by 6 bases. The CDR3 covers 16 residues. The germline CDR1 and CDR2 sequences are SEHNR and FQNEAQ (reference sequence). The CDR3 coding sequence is TGTGCCAGCAGCTTAGCGACAGGGGCCAGGGGCAATGAGCAGTTCTTC. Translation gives CASSLATGARGNEQFF. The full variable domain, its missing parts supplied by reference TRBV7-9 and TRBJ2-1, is DTGVSQNPRHKITKRGQNVTFRCDPISEHNRLYWYRQTLGQGPEFLTYFQNEAQLEKSRLLSDRFSAERPKGSFSTLEIQRTEQGDSAMYLCASSLATGARGNEQFFGPGTRLTVL.